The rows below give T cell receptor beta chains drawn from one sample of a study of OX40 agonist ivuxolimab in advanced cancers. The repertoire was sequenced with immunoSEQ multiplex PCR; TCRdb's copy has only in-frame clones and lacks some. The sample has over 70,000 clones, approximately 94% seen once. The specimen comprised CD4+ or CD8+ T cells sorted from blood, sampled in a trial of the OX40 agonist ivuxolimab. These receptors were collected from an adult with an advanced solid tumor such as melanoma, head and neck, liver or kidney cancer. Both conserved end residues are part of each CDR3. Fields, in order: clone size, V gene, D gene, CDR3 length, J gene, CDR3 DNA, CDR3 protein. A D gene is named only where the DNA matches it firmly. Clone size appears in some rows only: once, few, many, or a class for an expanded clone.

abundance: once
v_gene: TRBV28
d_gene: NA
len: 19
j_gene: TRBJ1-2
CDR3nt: TGTGCCAGCAGTTTTGCGTATCTCGTTGGGCCCGGACAGACGGATGGCTACACCTTC
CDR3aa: CASSFAYLVGPGQTDGYTF

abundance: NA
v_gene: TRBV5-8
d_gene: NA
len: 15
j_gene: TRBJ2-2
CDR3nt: TGTGCCAGCAGCCTCGAAACGATAAGCTCCGGGGAGCTGTTTTTT
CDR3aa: CASSLETISSGELFF

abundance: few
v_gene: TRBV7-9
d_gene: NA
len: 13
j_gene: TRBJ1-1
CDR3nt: TGTGCCAGCAGCTTAGGGCAGGGAAGTGAAGCTTTCTTT
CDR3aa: CASSLGQGSEAFF

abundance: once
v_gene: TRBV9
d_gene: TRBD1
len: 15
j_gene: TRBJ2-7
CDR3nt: TGTGCCAGCAGCGTCTCCGGGACAGGGTTTAGCGAGCAGTACTTC
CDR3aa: CASSVSGTGFSEQYF

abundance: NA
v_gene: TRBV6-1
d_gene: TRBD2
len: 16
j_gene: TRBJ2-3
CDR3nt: TGTGCCAGCAGTGTTAGGGCTAGCGGGGGCCTGGATACGCAGTATTTT
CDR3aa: CASSVRASGGLDTQYF

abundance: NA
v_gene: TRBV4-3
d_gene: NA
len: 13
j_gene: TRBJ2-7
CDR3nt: TGCGCCAGCAGCCACGGTGGCTACTACGAGCAGTACTTC
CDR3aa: CASSHGGYYEQYF

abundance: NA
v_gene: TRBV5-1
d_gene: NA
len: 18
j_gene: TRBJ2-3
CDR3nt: TGCGCCAGCAGCTTGGAAGCAGCTGCTACCTTTAGCACAGATACGCAGTATTTT
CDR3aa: CASSLEAAATFSTDTQYF

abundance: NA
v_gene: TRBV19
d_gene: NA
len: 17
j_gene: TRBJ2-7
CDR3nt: TGTGCCAGTAGTATGGGGACAAATCCCCTTTGGTCCTACGAGCAGTACTTC
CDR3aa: CASSMGTNPLWSYEQYF

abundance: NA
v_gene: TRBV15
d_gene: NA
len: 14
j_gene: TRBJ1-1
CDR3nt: TGTGCCACCAGCAGCCGCACAGGGAGCACTGAAGCTTTCTTT
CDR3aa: CATSSRTGSTEAFF

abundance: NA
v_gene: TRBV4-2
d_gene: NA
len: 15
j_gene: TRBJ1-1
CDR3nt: TGTGCCAGCAGCCAGGAGGACGGGATGAACACTGAAGCTTTCTTT
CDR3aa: CASSQEDGMNTEAFF

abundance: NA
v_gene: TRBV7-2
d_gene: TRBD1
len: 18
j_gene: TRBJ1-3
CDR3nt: TGTGCCAGCACCCGTGTGGGGGACAGGGGGTCCTCTGGAAACACCATATATTTT
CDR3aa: CASTRVGDRGSSGNTIYF

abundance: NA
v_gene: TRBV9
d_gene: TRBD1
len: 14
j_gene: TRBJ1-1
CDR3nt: TGTGCCAGCAGCCCATCGGACAGGGAGGATGAAGCTTTCTTT
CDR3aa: CASSPSDREDEAFF

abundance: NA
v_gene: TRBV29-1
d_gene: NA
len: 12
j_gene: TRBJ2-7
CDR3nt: TGCAGCGCAACAGTCAGCTCCTACGAGCAGTACTTC
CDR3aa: CSATVSSYEQYF

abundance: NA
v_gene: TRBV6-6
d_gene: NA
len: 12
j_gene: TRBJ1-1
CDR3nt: TGTGCCAGCAGTTATATTCCGGGGATACGCTTCTTT
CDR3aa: CASSYIPGIRFF

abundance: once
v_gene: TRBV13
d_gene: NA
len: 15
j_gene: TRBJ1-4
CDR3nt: TGTGCCAGCAGCCCGGAAGGGACGGATAATGAAAAACTGTTTTTT
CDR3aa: CASSPEGTDNEKLFF

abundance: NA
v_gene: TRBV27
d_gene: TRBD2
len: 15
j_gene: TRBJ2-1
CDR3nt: TGTGCCAGCAGTCCCCTAGCGGGGGGCTACAATGAGCAGTTCTTC
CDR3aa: CASSPLAGGYNEQFF

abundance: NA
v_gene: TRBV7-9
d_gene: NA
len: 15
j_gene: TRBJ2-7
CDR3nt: TGTGCCAGCAGCTTAGATAGGTCTAGCTCCTACGAGCAGTACTTC
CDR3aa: CASSLDRSSSYEQYF

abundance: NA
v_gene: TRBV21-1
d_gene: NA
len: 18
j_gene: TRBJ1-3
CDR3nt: TGTGCCAGCAGCAAAGGGACAGGGCCCGGCATAGCTGGAAACACCATATATTTT
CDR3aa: CASSKGTGPGIAGNTIYF

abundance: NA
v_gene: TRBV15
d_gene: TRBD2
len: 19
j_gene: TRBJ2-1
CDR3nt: TGTGCCACCAGCAGAGATCGGGGTGATAGCGGGAGGGCCTCCAATGAGCAGTTCTTC
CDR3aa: CATSRDRGDSGRASNEQFF

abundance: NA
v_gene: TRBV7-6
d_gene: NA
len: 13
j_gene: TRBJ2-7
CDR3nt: TGTGCCAGCAGCCTCGGACCGGGGCGCGAGCAGTACTTC
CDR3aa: CASSLGPGREQYF

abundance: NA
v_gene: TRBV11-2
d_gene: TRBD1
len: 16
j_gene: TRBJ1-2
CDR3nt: TGTGCCAGCAGGGGATCCGGACAGGCGATAATCTATGGCTACACCTTC
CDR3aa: CASRGSGQAIIYGYTF

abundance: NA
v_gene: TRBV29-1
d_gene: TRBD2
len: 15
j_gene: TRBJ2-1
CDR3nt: TGCAGCGTTGAAGACCTAGCGGGAACTTACAATGAGCAGTTCTTC
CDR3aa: CSVEDLAGTYNEQFF

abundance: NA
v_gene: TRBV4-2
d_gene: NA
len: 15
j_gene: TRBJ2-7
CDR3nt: TGTGCCAGCAGCCGAGGGGCGGGGCAAGCCTACGAGCAGTACTTC
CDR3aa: CASSRGAGQAYEQYF

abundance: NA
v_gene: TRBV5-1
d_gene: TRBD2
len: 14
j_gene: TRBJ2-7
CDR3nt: TGCGCCAGCAGTTCGGGACTAGTTTCCTACGAGCAGTACTTC
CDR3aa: CASSSGLVSYEQYF

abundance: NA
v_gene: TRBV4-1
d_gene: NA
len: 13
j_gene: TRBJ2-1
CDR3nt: TGCGCCAGCAGCCAGGAGGGATGGGGTGAGCAGTTCTTC
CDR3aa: CASSQEGWGEQFF

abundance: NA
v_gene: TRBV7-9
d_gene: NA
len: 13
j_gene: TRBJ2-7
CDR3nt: TGTGCCAGCAGCTGGCCGGCCTCCTACGAGCAGTACTTC
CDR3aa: CASSWPASYEQYF

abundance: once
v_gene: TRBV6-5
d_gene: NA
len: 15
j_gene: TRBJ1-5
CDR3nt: TGTGCCAGCAGCCACAGCGGCGGTAGCAATCAGCCCCAGCATTTT
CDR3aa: CASSHSGGSNQPQHF

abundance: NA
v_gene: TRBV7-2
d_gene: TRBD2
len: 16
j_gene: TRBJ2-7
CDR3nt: TGTGCCAGCAGCTTAGGGCGGGGGGCTAGCTCCTACGAGCAGTACTTC
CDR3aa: CASSLGRGASSYEQYF

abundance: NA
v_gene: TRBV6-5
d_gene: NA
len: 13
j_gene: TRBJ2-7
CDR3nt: TGTGCCAGCAGCATACAGGATTCCTACGAGCAGTACTTC
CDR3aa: CASSIQDSYEQYF

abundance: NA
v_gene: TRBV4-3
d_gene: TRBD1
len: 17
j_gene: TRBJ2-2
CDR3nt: TGCGCCAGCAGCCACGCGGCGACAGGGAAGAACACCGGGGAGCTGTTTTTT
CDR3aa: CASSHAATGKNTGELFF

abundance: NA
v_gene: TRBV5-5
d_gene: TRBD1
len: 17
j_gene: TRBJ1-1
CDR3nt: TGTGCCAGCAGCTTGGGACTACCGGGACAGGGGTACATTGAAGCTTTCTTT
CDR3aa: CASSLGLPGQGYIEAFF

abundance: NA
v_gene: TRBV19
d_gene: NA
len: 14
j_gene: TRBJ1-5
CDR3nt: TGTGCCAGTCAATTCGTGGGGGGTAATCAGCCCCAGCATTTT
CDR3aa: CASQFVGGNQPQHF

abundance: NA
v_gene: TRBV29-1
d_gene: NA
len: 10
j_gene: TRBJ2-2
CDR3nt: TGCAGCGTTCGTCGGGGGGAGCTGTTTTTT
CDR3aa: CSVRRGELFF

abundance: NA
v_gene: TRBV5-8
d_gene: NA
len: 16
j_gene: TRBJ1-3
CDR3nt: TGTGCCAGCAGCCCGGACCCGCCCACCTCTGGAAACACCATATATTTT
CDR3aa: CASSPDPPTSGNTIYF

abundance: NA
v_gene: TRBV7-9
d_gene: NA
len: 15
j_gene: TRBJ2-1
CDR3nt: TGTGCCAGCAGCTTGGGGCGGCCCTCCTACAATGAGCAGTTCTTC
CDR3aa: CASSLGRPSYNEQFF

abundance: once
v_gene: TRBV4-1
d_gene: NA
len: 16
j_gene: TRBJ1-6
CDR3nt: TGCGCCAGCAGCCAAGATGGGGGTTTCCTGAATTCACCCCTCCACTTT
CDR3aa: CASSQDGGFLNSPLHF

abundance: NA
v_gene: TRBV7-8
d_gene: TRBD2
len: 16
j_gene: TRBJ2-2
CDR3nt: TGTGCCAGCAGCCTCTTTGGACTAGCGGGAGGGGGGGAGCTGTTTTTT
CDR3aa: CASSLFGLAGGGELFF

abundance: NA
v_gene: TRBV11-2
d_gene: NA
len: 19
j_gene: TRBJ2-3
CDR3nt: TGTGCCAGCAGTCCTTACGCCATAATCAGAGAAAGTACCACAGATACGCAGTATTTT
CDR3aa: CASSPYAIIRESTTDTQYF

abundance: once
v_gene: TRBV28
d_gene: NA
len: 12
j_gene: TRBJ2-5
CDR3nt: TGTGCCAGCAGTGCGGAACAAGAGACCCAGTACTTC
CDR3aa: CASSAEQETQYF

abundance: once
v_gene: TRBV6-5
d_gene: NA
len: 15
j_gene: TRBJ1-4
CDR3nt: TGTGCCAGCAGTTACAGCGGGGTGACTAATGAAAAACTGTTTTTT
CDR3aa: CASSYSGVTNEKLFF

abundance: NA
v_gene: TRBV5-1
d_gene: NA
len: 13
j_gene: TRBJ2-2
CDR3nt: TGCGCCAGCCGAGCGGGGAACACCGGGGAGCTGTTTTTT
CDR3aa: CASRAGNTGELFF

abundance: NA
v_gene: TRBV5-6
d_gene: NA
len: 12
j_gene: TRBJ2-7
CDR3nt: TGTGCCAGCAGCCCCGGGAACAACGAGCAGTACTTC
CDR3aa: CASSPGNNEQYF

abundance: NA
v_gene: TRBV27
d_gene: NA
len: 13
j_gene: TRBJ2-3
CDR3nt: TGTGCCAGCAGTTTAAAGGACACAGATACGCAGTATTTT
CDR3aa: CASSLKDTDTQYF

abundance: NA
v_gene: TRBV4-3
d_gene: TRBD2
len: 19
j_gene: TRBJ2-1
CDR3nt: TGCGCCAGCAGCCAAGAGCTAGCGGGGAGGGCTCGAGGTAGGCATGAGCAGTTCTTC
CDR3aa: CASSQELAGRARGRHEQFF

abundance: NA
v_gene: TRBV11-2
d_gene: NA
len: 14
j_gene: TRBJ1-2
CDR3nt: TGTGCCAGCAGCTTAGCGGTAGGGAGGTTAGGCTACACCTTC
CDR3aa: CASSLAVGRLGYTF

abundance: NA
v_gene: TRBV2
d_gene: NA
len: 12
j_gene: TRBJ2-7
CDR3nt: TGTGCCAGCACCCTACTAGACCACGAGCAGTACTTC
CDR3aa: CASTLLDHEQYF

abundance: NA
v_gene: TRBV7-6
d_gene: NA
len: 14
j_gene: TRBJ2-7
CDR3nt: TGTGCCAGCAGCTCACGAGGAGGGCCCTACGAGCAGTACTTC
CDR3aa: CASSSRGGPYEQYF

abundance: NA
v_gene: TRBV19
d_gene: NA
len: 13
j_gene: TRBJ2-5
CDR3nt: TGTGCCAGTAGTAACTCAGGGGCCGAGACCCAGTACTTC
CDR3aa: CASSNSGAETQYF

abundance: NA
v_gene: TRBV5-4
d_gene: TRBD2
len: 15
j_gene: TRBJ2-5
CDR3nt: TGTGCCAGCAGCTTCGCGGGGGGGGGAGCAGAGACCCAGTACTTC
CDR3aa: CASSFAGGGAETQYF

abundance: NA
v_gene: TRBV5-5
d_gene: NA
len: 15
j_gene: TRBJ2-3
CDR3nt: TGTGCCAGCAGCTTCAGAAGGGCTGTCGCAGATACGCAGTATTTT
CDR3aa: CASSFRRAVADTQYF